The 17 T cell receptor beta chains below come from one sample, sequenced in a study of human T cells and chemical hapten exposure. Regarding time point: patch test 3, about 24 weeks after DPC sensitization. Treatment denoted: therapeutic diphenylcyclopropenone sensitization with weekly scalp DPC. TCRdb passed the RACE reads through MiXCR, listing each CDR3 protein once. The profile shows tens of thousands of distinct CDR3 sequences, around 11% of them singletons. The sample in question was whole blood, obtained in connection with sensitization to the hapten diphenylcyclopropenone (DPC). The receptors shown here come from a man aged 30-40 years with alopecia areata. Some clones in this sample may be carry-over from other donors' samples.

V gene TRBV11-2 combines with J gene TRBJ2-3, with D possibly TRBD1 on 5 matching bases. The CDR3 consists of 17 residues. Germline V gene data show CDR1 as SGHAT and CDR2 as FQNNGV. The V and J ends lost 5 bases and 0 bases respectively, with 18 bases between them. The CDR3 bases are TGTGCCAGCAGCCCAGAACCCATGGGGCCTAGCACAGATACGCAGTATTTT. It yields the protein CASSPEPMGPSTDTQYF.

The rearrangement links TRBV7-9 to TRBJ1-4; possible D gene TRBD1, 5 bases. Per the germline V gene, CDR1 is SEHNR and CDR2 is FQNEAQ (reference sequence). This CDR3 has 14 amino acids. V was trimmed by 5 bases and J by 7 bases, leaving 14 bases between them. The CDR3 loop is CASSGGPVGEKLFF. DNA of the CDR3: TGTGCCAGCAGCGGGGGACCCGTCGGTGAAAAACTGTTTTTT.

This clonotype was seen ten or more times. V is TRBV10-3 and J is TRBJ1-1; tentative D call: TRBD1 (5 bases). Trimming took off 4 bases at V and 1 base at J, with 13 bases between the two ends. CDR1 is ENHRY, CDR2 SYGVKD, per germline. CDR3 length: 15 amino acids. In nucleotides, the CDR3 is TGTGCCATCAGTGTTTCTACGGGGCCGAACACTGAAGCTTTCTTT. Translated: CAISVSTGPNTEAFF.

This clonotype was found many times. The V gene is TRBV20-1, the J gene TRBJ2-5; no firm D call. Germline V gives CDR1 DFQATT, CDR2 SNEGSKA (reference sequence). The CDR3 covers 14 residues. V lost 3 bases to trimming and J lost 5 bases, with 16 bases between them. The CDR3 DNA reads as TGCAGTGCTAGCCGATCTAAGCTCCCTGAGACCCAGTACTTC. Translating gives CSASRSKLPETQYF.

With regard to this clonotype: A much larger clone differs by one base, so this may be a read error. This chain links TRBV28 with TRBJ1-2; D gene unclear. There are 12 residues in the CDR3. Germline lookup yields CDR1 MDHEN and CDR2 SYDVKM. Trimming cost V 3 bases and J 0 bases, with 2 bases left between them. DNA for the CDR3: TGTGCCAGCAGTTTCACTAACTATGGCTACACCTTC. As protein: CASSFTNYGYTF.

In this sample, this clonotype turned up many times. The genes are TRBV5-1 and TRBJ2-2; D gene uncertain. Germline CDR1 SGHRS, CDR2 YFSETQ. The CDR3 totals 14 residues. Trimming left V 0 bases short and J 4 bases short, with 7 bases between. CDR3 amino acids: CASSLGQVTGELFF. For the CDR3, the DNA is TGCGCCAGCAGCTTGGGGCAGGTCACCGGGGAGCTGTTTTTT.

This clonotype was recorded at least ten times. The chain is built from TRBV28 and TRBJ2-6, with a possible D match to TRBD1 (6 bases). CDR3 length equals 15 residues. Trimming cost V 4 bases and J 3 bases, with 10 bases left between them. Germline loops: CDR1 MDHEN, CDR2 SYDVKM. The CDR3 DNA reads as TGTGCCAGCAGTTCCAGGGGAATTGGGGCCAACGTCCTGACTTTC. Translation gives CASSSRGIGANVLTF. The complete variable domain, with remaining parts taken from reference TRBV28 and TRBJ2-6, reads DVKVTQSSRYLVKRTGEKVFLECVQDMDHENMFWYRQDPGLGLRLIYFSYDVKMKEKGDIPEGYSVSREKKERFSLILESASTNQTSMYLCASSSRGIGANVLTFGAGSRLTVL.

This clonotype has just a few counts. The rearrangement links TRBV27 to TRBJ2-7; no firm D call. The CDR3 is 13 residues long. Trimming shortened V by 5 bases and J by 0 bases, and 8 bases separated the two germline ends. CDR1 and CDR2 (germline): MNHEY, SMNVEV (reference sequence). CDR3 coding DNA: TGTGCCAGCAGTGATACCCCCTCCTACGAGCAGTACTTC. Translated, it gives CASSDTPSYEQYF.

This clonotype has at least ten counts. J is TRBJ1-2 and V is TRBV28; no firm D call. The CDR3 is 12 residues long. The V end lost 8 bases, the J end lost 2 bases, and 9 bases lay between the germline ends. Germline CDR1 MDHEN, CDR2 SYDVKM. In DNA, the CDR3 is TGTGCCAGCTCACCCTCCAACTATGGCTACACCTTC. It translates to CASSPSNYGYTF.

This clonotype has at least ten counts. The chain has TRBV7-6 and TRBJ2-3; the D is unclear. Between the trimmed V and J ends, which lost 1 base and 4 bases, there was a span of 6 bases. Germline V gene sequence: CDR1 SGHVS, CDR2 FNYEAQ. CDR3 length equals 13 residues. CDR3 in amino acids: CASSLDGSDTQYF. The CDR3 nucleotides are TGTGCCAGCAGCTTAGATGGCTCAGATACGCAGTATTTT.

V usage is TRBV28 and J usage is TRBJ1-5, with a weak D call TRBD1 (5 bases). Germline CDR1 reads MDHEN; CDR2 reads SYDVKM. V lost 1 base and J 1 base, leaving 11 bases between the germline ends. The CDR3 runs 16 residues. The CDR3 is CASSLLRGLSNQPQHF. The CDR3 bases are TGTGCCAGCAGTTTATTGAGGGGCCTCAGCAATCAGCCCCAGCATTTT. The whole variable domain, filled in from reference TRBV28 and TRBJ1-5, reads DVKVTQSSRYLVKRTGEKVFLECVQDMDHENMFWYRQDPGLGLRLIYFSYDVKMKEKGDIPEGYSVSREKKERFSLILESASTNQTSMYLCASSLLRGLSNQPQHFGDGTRLSIL.

The table lists this clonotype with a few counts. This sequence joins TRBV28 and TRBJ1-2, with unresolved D. This CDR3 comprises 12 residues. Germline CDR1 reads MDHEN; CDR2 reads SYDVKM. Trimming left V 2 bases short and J 7 bases short, with 8 bases between. The CDR3 loop is CASSLQVAGYTF. In DNA, the CDR3 is TGTGCCAGCAGTTTACAGGTCGCTGGCTACACCTTC.

The J gene is TRBJ1-6, the V gene TRBV4-2; possible D gene TRBD1, 5 bases. There are 18 residues in the CDR3. The germline CDR1 and CDR2 sequences are LGHNA and YNFKEQ. V was pared by 1 base and J by 2 bases, with 15 bases between. CDR3 coding DNA: TGTGCCAGCAGCCAAGCCGTCGAAGGGGCAGCCTATAATTCACCCCTCCACTTT. Amino acids: CASSQAVEGAAYNSPLHF.

This clonotype was observed at least ten times. The rearrangement links TRBV6-6 to TRBJ1-3, with D hard to call. Germline CDR1 is MNHNY and CDR2 is SVGAGI (reference sequence). This CDR3 spans 14 amino acids. V was trimmed by 0 bases and J by 2 bases, leaving 5 bases between them. CDR3 sequence (DNA): TGTGCCAGCAGTTACTCCGGGGCTGGAAACACCATATATTTT. Translated, it gives CASSYSGAGNTIYF.

Ten or more counts support this clonotype. This chain joins TRBV18 and TRBJ2-7; 7 nucleotides line up with TRBD1. Germline CDR1 is KGHSH and CDR2 is LQKENI. The junction had 9 bases not matched to a gene; V was cut back by 0 bases and J by 7 bases. The CDR3 consists of 15 residues. CDR3 coding DNA: TGTGCCAGCTCACCACCGGGACAGACCCGTTGGGAGCAGTACTTC. It codes for CASSPPGQTRWEQYF.

This clonotype was observed a handful of times. Here the CDR3 DNA reads TGCAGCGCCGAAGGCGGGGGCTTGTCCTACAATGAGCAGTTCTTC. Encoded protein: CSAEGGGLSYNEQFF. V gene TRBV29-1 combines with J gene TRBJ2-1, with TRBD2 as a possible D gene (7 bases). The CDR3 length is 15 residues. Germline CDR1 is SQVTM and CDR2 is ANQGSEA. Deletions cut 7 bases from V and 1 base from J, with 17 bases between.

This clonotype was counted at least ten times. J is TRBJ2-5 and V is TRBV20-1; D may be TRBD2 (6 bases). The germline V gene has CDR1 DFQATT and CDR2 SNEGSKA (reference sequence). The CDR3 is made up of 11 amino acids. Between the trimmed V and J ends, which lost 6 bases and 1 base, there was a span of 6 bases. The DNA of the CDR3 is TGCAGTGCGGGGGGCCAAGAGACCCAGTACTTC. It translates to CSAGGQETQYF.